The source of this T cell receptor (beta chain) is a study of blood T cell repertoires in COVID-19. Turning to the study itself: The study drew acute and convalescent COVID-19 samples from the United States, Italy and Spain. T cells, B-cell-depleted T cells, or PBMCs supplied cDNA or gDNA.

Authors' analysis steps: By means of reference gene primer amplification, nucleated cell counts were estimated. Clones were sequenced by immunoSEQ multiplex PCR, and TCRdb holds only the in-frame ones, with some missing. The V and J calls and clone size come from that table; D and trimming were worked out from the DNA. The data hold some 18,000 clones, with approximately 91% observed a single time. Trimming stripped 5 bases from V and 4 bases from J, with 17 bases between. The length of the CDR3 is 15 residues. Germline V gene sequence: CDR1 KGHSH, CDR2 LQKENI. The sequenced material came from peripheral blood. The chain couples TRBV18 to TRBJ1-2, with TRBD1 as a possible D gene (6 bases). The clonotype comes from a human donor in a cohort sampled during active COVID-19. The CDR3 region has the DNA TGTGCCAGCTCAACTACTGGACAGAGAACCTATGGCTACACCTTC. It encodes CASSTTGQRTYGYTF. Full variable domain (missing parts from reference TRBV18 and TRBJ1-2): NAGVMQNPRHLVRRRGQEARLRCSPMKGHSHVYWYRQLPEEGLKFMVYLQKENIIDESGMPKERFSAEFPKEGPSILRIQQVVRGDSAAYFCASSTTGQRTYGYTFGSGTRLTVV.